A single sample gave rise to the 27 T cell receptor beta chains below, sequenced in a study of T cell responses to AZD1222 COVID-19 vaccine. Here immunoSEQ multiplex PCR was the method, and the copy in TCRdb shows in-frame clones only, minus some. Of about 120,000 clones in the sample, roughly 90% were seen once. Source: peripheral blood, taken on day 0 of AZD1222 vaccination. Every receptor here comes from an adult in good health.

In DNA, the CDR3 is TGCGCCAGCAGCCGGGACAGGGTCGATGGCTACACCTTC. This translates into CASSRDRVDGYTF. The chain carries TRBV5-1 and TRBJ1-2, with 9 bases matching TRBD1. Germline V CDR1 and CDR2: SGHRS, YFSETQ. With V trimmed by 4 bases and J by 6 bases, 4 bases remained unmatched. This CDR3 contains 13 residues.

The chain combines TRBV12-3 or TRBV12-4 with TRBJ2-7, with 8 bases that match TRBD1. The CDR3 runs 12 residues. The V gene end was trimmed by 6 bases and the J gene end by 13 bases; junction bases not matched to a gene: 11. The CDR3 region has the DNA TGTGCCAGCAGCCCCACACGGGGGACAGGATACTTC. Translating gives CASSPTRGTGYF.

V gene TRBV10-2 combines with J gene TRBJ1-5; no clear D. CDR3 length: 13 residues. CDR1 and CDR2 from the germline V gene are WSHSY and SAAADI. V was cut by 4 bases and J by 1 base, with 5 bases left in between. The CDR3 loop reads CASSGSSNQPQHF. CDR3 nucleotides: TGCGCCAGCAGTGGTTCCAGCAATCAGCCCCAGCATTTT.

A single count supports this clone. A read error may account for a junction end that differs from germline. This chain connects TRBV11-3 to TRBJ1-3, with D unclear. The CDR3 contains 14 residues. Germline values: CDR1 SGHNT, CDR2 YENEEA. Here the CDR3 reads CASSLGGAGNTIYF. The CDR3 region has the DNA TGTGCCAGCAGTTTAGGTGGGGCTGGAAACACCATATATTTT. The entire variable domain, with the rest obtained from reference TRBV11-3 and TRBJ1-3, is as follows: EAGVVQSPRYKIIEKKQPVAFWCNPISGHNTLYWYLQNLGQGPELLIRYENEEAVDDSQLPKDRFSAERLKGVDSTLKIQPAELGDSAVYLCASSLGGAGNTIYFGEGSWLTVV.

The chain recombines TRBV5-6 with TRBJ2-7, with a possible D match to TRBD2 (6 bases). CDR3 length equals 14 residues. Per the germline V gene, CDR1 is SGHDT and CDR2 is YYEEEE. Trimming removed 5 bases from V and 2 bases from J, with 14 bases in between. The DNA for the CDR3 is TGTGCCAGCAGAGGCTGGCGGGGCACCTACGAGCAGTACTTC. Translation: CASRGWRGTYEQYF.

V gene TRBV7-8 combines with J gene TRBJ2-1; 9 bases match TRBD1. This CDR3 contains 15 residues. V was pared by 4 bases and J by 4 bases, with 5 bases of the junction left unmatched. Germline V lookup: CDR1 SGHVS, CDR2 FQNEAQ. CDR3 coding DNA: TGTGCCAGCAGCTCGTCCGGGACAGGGTACAATGAGCAGTTCTTC. It encodes CASSSSGTGYNEQFF.

The chain employs TRBV4-1 and TRBJ2-1; 8 bases line up with TRBD2. Germline-derived CDR1 and CDR2 are MGHRA and YSYEKL. The length of the CDR3 is 18 residues. V dropped 0 bases and J dropped 5; count of bases not matched to a gene: 12. The CDR3 reads CASSQEGPGGGTNNEQFF. CDR3 coding DNA: TGCGCCAGCAGCCAAGAGGGTCCCGGCGGGGGGACCAACAATGAGCAGTTCTTC.

The chain uses TRBV4-3 and TRBJ1-1; TRBD1 is a possible D gene (5 bases). With 2 bases removed from V and 6 bases from J, the gap between germline ends came to 19 bases. From germline, CDR1 is LGHNA and CDR2 YSLEER. There are 16 residues in the CDR3. The CDR3 spells CASSQLSTARNPEAFF. Written as DNA, the CDR3 is TGCGCCAGCAGCCAACTTTCGACAGCGCGTAACCCTGAAGCTTTCTTT.

This chain joins TRBV9 and TRBJ2-2, with 8 nucleotides matching TRBD2. Germline V gene sequence: CDR1 SGDLS, CDR2 YYNGEE. The CDR3 is 15 residues long. After removal of 4 bases from V and 0 bases from J, the junction contained 2 bases not matched to a gene. This chain's CDR3 is CASSFSGTNTGELFF. CDR3 DNA: TGTGCCAGCAGCTTTAGCGGGACGAACACCGGGGAGCTGTTTTTT. Combining the CDR3 with reference TRBV9 and TRBJ2-2 gives the whole variable domain DSGVTQTPKHLITATGQRVTLRCSPRSGDLSVYWYQQSLDQGLQFLIQYYNGEERAKGNILERFSAQQFPDLHSELNLSSLELGDSALYFCASSFSGTNTGELFFGEGSRLTVL.

CDR3 protein: CASSLEAAGSYGYTF. The DNA of the CDR3 is TGTGCCAGCAGCTTAGAGGCAGCAGGGAGCTATGGCTACACCTTC. The rearrangement uses TRBV7-2 and TRBJ1-2; a weak D match, TRBD1 (5 bases). With 1 base removed from V and 4 bases from J, the gap between germline ends came to 13 bases. Germline lookup yields CDR1 SGHTA and CDR2 FQGNSA. This CDR3 comprises 15 residues.

This clone has ten or more counts. The chain couples TRBV5-4 to TRBJ2-1, with D unresolved. V lost 6 bases, J lost 8 bases, and 18 bases lay in between. CDR1 is SGHNT, CDR2 YYREEE, per germline (reference sequence). This CDR3 has 14 residues. CDR3 DNA: TGTGCCAGCAAAGCTACTTCAGCGTTCGATGAGCAGTTCTTC. It codes for CASKATSAFDEQFF.

The chain recombines TRBV7-3 with TRBJ1-6; D call uncertain. V was shortened by 5 bases and J by 10 bases, with 18 bases between the two germline ends. CDR1 and CDR2 (germline): SGHTA, FQGTGA. The CDR3 loop spans 15 amino acids. This CDR3 reads CASSLVGRGWSPLHF. CDR3 nucleotide sequence: TGTGCCAGCAGCCTAGTCGGCCGGGGTTGGTCACCCCTCCACTTT.

The chain employs TRBV19 and TRBJ2-7; TRBD1 is a possible D gene (5 bases). Between the trimmed V and J ends, which lost 5 bases and 7 bases, there was a span of 12 bases. The V gene's germline CDR1 is LNHDA and CDR2 SQIVND (reference sequence). The CDR3 consists of 12 residues. In DNA form, the CDR3 reads TGTGCCAGTAGTTCAGGGATAGGGGAGCAGTACTTC. Its translation: CASSSGIGEQYF.

Of note for this clone: Other DNA sequences within the sample encode an identical CDR3. The gene calls are TRBV12-3 or TRBV12-4 and TRBJ1-6; D is ambiguous. V dropped 1 base and J dropped 9 bases, with 4 bases sitting between them. This CDR3 has 12 residues. In DNA, the CDR3 is TGTGCCAGCAGTTTAGGGGGTTCACCCCTCCACTTT. Amino acids: CASSLGGSPLHF.

The chain has TRBV6-2 or TRBV6-3 and TRBJ2-7, with D unclear. V gave up 2 bases and J gave up 0 bases, with 2 bases separating them. The CDR3 loop spans 12 amino acids. Germline V gene data show CDR1 as MNHEY and CDR2 as SVGEGT. This CDR3 is CASSYSSYEQYF. The CDR3 nucleotides are TGTGCCAGCAGTTACAGCTCCTACGAGCAGTACTTC.

V usage is TRBV6-5 and J usage is TRBJ2-5, with no clear D. V lost 4 bases to trimming and J lost 5 bases, with 8 bases between them. CDR3 length: 12 amino acids. Germline CDR1 MNHEY, CDR2 SVGAGI. The CDR3 bases are TGTGCCAGCAGTTCCGGCTGGGAGACCCAGTACTTC. This encodes CASSSGWETQYF.

The chain carries TRBV6-5 and TRBJ2-1; D remains unclear. Trimming removed 8 bases from V and 7 bases from J, with 15 bases in between. Germline V lookup: CDR1 MNHEY, CDR2 SVGAGI. The CDR3 runs 13 residues. CDR3 bases: TGTGCCAGCTGGATAGGCTTGGGAAATGAGCAGTTCTTC. Amino acids: CASWIGLGNEQFF.

The V call is TRBV5-4, the J call TRBJ2-5, with 9 positions matching TRBD2. V was pared by 7 bases and J by 5 bases, with 12 bases of the junction left unmatched. Looked up from germline, CDR1 is SGHNT and CDR2 is YYREEE (reference sequence). The CDR3 has 15 residues. Here the CDR3 reads CASGGAGGPGETQYF. CDR3 DNA sequence: TGTGCCAGCGGAGGAGCGGGGGGCCCGGGGGAGACCCAGTACTTC.

V is TRBV5-1 and J is TRBJ1-1, with a weak D call TRBD1 (6 bases). CDR1 and CDR2 from the germline V gene are SGHRS and YFSETQ. V lost 4 bases and J 1 base, leaving 11 bases between the germline ends. The CDR3 is made up of 14 amino acids. CDR3 nucleotides: TGCGCCAGCAGCGGAAAGGGACAGAACACTGAAGCTTTCTTT. Translated: CASSGKGQNTEAFF.

The chain is built from TRBV12-3 or TRBV12-4 and TRBJ2-7; 7 bases are shared with TRBD1. V shed 3 bases and J 4 bases; nucleotides not matched to a gene: 3. The CDR3 runs to 13 residues. Here the CDR3 DNA reads TGTGCCAGCAGTTTTAGGGGGCAATACGAGCAGTACTTC. Translating it yields CASSFRGQYEQYF.

The chain links TRBV6-5 to TRBJ1-2; D call uncertain. The V and J ends lost 5 bases and 9 bases respectively, with 16 bases between them. There are 13 residues in the CDR3. Germline CDR1 reads MNHEY; CDR2 reads SVGAGI. CDR3 coding DNA: TGTGCCAGCAGTATCGGGCTCCCGGCTCGCTACACCTTC. Protein product: CASSIGLPARYTF.

The chain has TRBV7-9 and TRBJ2-1; tentative D call: TRBD1 (6 bases). This CDR3 is 15 amino acids long. CDR1 SEHNR and CDR2 FQNEAQ come from the germline V gene (reference sequence). Trimming cost V 5 bases and J 4 bases, with 15 bases left between them. The DNA for the CDR3 is TGTGCCAGCAGCCACGGGACACTTCGTTACAATGAGCAGTTCTTC. Translation: CASSHGTLRYNEQFF. Based on the CDR3 plus reference TRBV7-9 and TRBJ2-1, the full variable domain is DTGVSQNPRHKITKRGQNVTFRCDPISEHNRLYWYRQTLGQGPEFLTYFQNEAQLEKSRLLSDRFSAERPKGSFSTLEIQRTEQGDSAMYLCASSHGTLRYNEQFFGPGTRLTVL.

This chain joins TRBV19 and TRBJ1-1; D perhaps matches TRBD1 (5 bases). The CDR3 extends over 14 amino acids. Germline V lookup: CDR1 LNHDA, CDR2 SQIVND (reference sequence). V lost 5 bases and J 3 bases, leaving 13 bases between the germline ends. As DNA, the CDR3 is TGTGCCAGTAGTCCCGCAGGGCCTTACACTGAAGCTTTCTTT. It is translated as CASSPAGPYTEAFF.

This clone is a singleton in its sample. This rearrangement joins TRBV18 to TRBJ1-1, with 7 bases fitting TRBD1. Losses at the gene ends were 3 bases for V and 3 bases for J; bases not matched to a gene: 4. The CDR3 sequence is 14 residues long. The germline V gene encodes CDR1 KGHSH and CDR2 LQKENI. In DNA, the CDR3 is TGTGCCAGCTCACCCAACGACAGGGACACTGAAGCTTTCTTT. This encodes CASSPNDRDTEAFF.

This clone appeared a single time. The chain has TRBV18 and TRBJ1-2, with 10 positions matching TRBD1. Germline V gene lookup returns CDR1 KGHSH and CDR2 LQKENI. The V segment lost 3 bases and the J segment 3 bases; nucleotides outside the gene matches: 13. The CDR3 totals 18 residues. CDR3 loop: CASSPSTGGSGTDYGYTF. The CDR3 region has the DNA TGTGCCAGCTCACCCTCGACAGGGGGCTCCGGGACGGACTATGGCTACACCTTC.

In its sample, this clone ranks as medium-sized. The CDR3 sequence: CASSYSHPLGYTF. CDR3 nucleotides: TGTGCCAGCAGTTATTCACACCCTCTCGGCTACACCTTC. This chain links TRBV6-5 with TRBJ1-2; D gene uncertain. The CDR3 covers 13 residues. The ends were cut back, 3 bases at V and 8 bases at J, with 13 bases in the middle. In germline, CDR1 is MNHEY, CDR2 SVGAGI.

This chain connects TRBV2 to TRBJ1-1; no clear D gene. The length of the CDR3 is 11 residues. V lost 6 bases and J lost 3, with 5 bases in between. From germline, CDR1 is SNHLY and CDR2 FYNNEI. CDR3 DNA sequence: TGTGCCAGCAGGGAGTACACTGAAGCTTTCTTT. Residues: CASREYTEAFF.